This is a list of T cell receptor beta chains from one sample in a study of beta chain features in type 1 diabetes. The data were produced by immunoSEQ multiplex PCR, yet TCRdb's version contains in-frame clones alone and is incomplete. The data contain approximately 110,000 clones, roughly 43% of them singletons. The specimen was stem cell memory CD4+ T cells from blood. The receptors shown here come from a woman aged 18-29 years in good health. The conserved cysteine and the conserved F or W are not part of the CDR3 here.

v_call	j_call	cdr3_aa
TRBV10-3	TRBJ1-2	AISELSLTGGYT
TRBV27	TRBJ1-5	ASSPRQSQPQH
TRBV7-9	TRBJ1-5	ASSLEGVQPQH
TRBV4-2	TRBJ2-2	ASSGGQGRTGELF
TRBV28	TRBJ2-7	ASSLGTSGRSEQY
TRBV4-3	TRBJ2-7	ASSQDPSGRDEQY
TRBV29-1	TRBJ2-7	SVAGTGGGFQY
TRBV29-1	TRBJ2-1	SVWTTMRNEQF
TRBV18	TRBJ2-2	ASSPRTGDTGELF
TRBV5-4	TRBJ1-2	ASSFGLRALYGYT
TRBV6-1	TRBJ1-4	ASSEDGTNEKLF
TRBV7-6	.	ASSLAAGGDYEQY
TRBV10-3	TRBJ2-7	AISERVSYEQY
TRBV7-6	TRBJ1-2	ASSLVQGANYGYT
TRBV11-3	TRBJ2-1	ASSFGLAIYNEQF
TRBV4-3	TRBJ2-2	ASSQEMRGFPTGELF